Here is one T cell receptor (beta chain) with its context. Its antigen is unknown. This CDR3 has 15 residues. The V gene lost 3 bases and the J gene lost 4 bases, with 13 bases spanning the gap. Germline CDR1 KGHSH, CDR2 LQKENI. This entry comes from a study of cytomegalovirus exposure and HLA in healthy donors. Notes on the study in general: A later analysis linked a missense variant in DCLRE1C to the trimming of TCR beta V and J genes. Fewer N-insertions (relative to the roughly 670-donor mean) were reportedly seen in an Asian-associated ancestry cluster in a later analysis. Across donors, presence/absence analyses took sequencing depth to be roughly uniform.

The PCR contained 60 Vbeta and 13 Jbeta primers. The method was immunoSEQ multiplex PCR; TCRdb's version includes in-frame clones alone and lacks a portion of them. The sample has 120,000 or so clones, about 62% seen once. Sequencing used PBMCs. The chain combines TRBV18 with TRBJ1-3; perhaps TRBD1 as D (5 bases). The source is a woman aged 40 to 50 in good health and CMV-seropositive. The CDR3 DNA reads TGTGCCAGCTCACCCAGGGTAATGGACGGAAACACCATATATTTT. It yields the protein CASSPRVMDGNTIYF.